The present TCR beta chain was sequenced within a study of cytomegalovirus exposure and HLA in healthy donors. Study-wide results and caveats: V- and J-gene trimming in TCR beta was tied to a missense DCLRE1C variant by an analysis performed later. Analyzed later, association rates of TCRs varied across HLA loci, with DRB1 most and HLA-C fewest.

The CDR3 is 16 amino acids. V was cut by 5 bases and J by 3 bases, with 16 bases left in between. Germline V gene sequence: CDR1 SGHAT, CDR2 FQNNGV. Turning to this clone: Its antigen is still unknown.

Primers: 60 Vbeta forward and 13 Jbeta reverse. Produced via immunoSEQ multiplex PCR; TCRdb's table is partial and in-frame only. The table records about 150,000 clones, over 60% of them present only once. Sequencing used PBMCs. The receptor was derived from a man aged 35 to 55 in good health and CMV-seropositive. The chain employs TRBV11-2 and TRBJ2-2, with a possible D match to TRBD2 (5 bases). The CDR3 DNA sequence: TGTGCCAGCAGCATCCGAGCGGAGGCGGACACCGGGGAGCTGTTTTTT. Protein sequence: CASSIRAEADTGELFF.